This entry lists 5 T cell receptor beta chains sequenced from one sample in a study of beta chain features in type 1 diabetes. General study results and limits: Within each of all four CD4+ subsets, Type 1 diabetes patients had TCRB CDR3s that were moderately but significantly shorter.

Reverse transcribing all isolated RNA meant expressed TCRB transcripts were sequenced. Measured with immunoSEQ multiplex PCR; TCRdb has only the in-frame clones, and not every one. Of 150,000 or so clones in the sample, around 63% were seen once. Their cognate antigens are unknown. Material: naive CD4+ T cells from blood. The receptors come from a man under 40 with type 1 diabetes.

The J gene is TRBJ1-6, the V gene TRBV30, with D hard to call. V lost 4 bases and J lost 10, with 8 bases in between. The CDR3 extends over 11 amino acids. Germline CDR1 and CDR2: GTSNPN and SVGIG (reference sequence). The CDR3 spells CAWKGNSPLHF. In nucleotides, the CDR3 is TGTGCCTGGAAGGGAAACTCACCCCTCCACTTT.

The J gene is TRBJ1-2, the V gene TRBV27, with D possibly matching TRBD1 (5 bases). V lost 4 bases, J lost 7 bases, and 13 bases lay in between. There are 13 residues in the CDR3. Germline CDR1 is MNHEY and CDR2 is SMNVEV (reference sequence). The CDR3 coding sequence is TGTGCCAGCAGTTCGCTTGGCGGGGCTGGCTACACCTTC. It encodes CASSSLGGAGYTF.

A remark on this clone: One end of the junction is discordant with germline, which a read error may explain. The chain joins TRBV7-7 to TRBJ2-5; TRBD2 matches 13 bases. CDR3 length: 16 residues. From germline, CDR1 is SSHAT and CDR2 FNYEAQ (reference sequence). For the CDR3, the DNA is TGTGCTAGCAGCTTAGCGGGACTAGCGGGGTTGGAGACCCAGTACTTC. The encoded protein is CASSLAGLAGLETQYF.

This clone was counted only a few times. V and J are TRBV7-2 and TRBJ2-3; unclear D gene. V was shortened by 2 bases and J by 0 bases, with 9 bases between the two germline ends. The CDR3 is 15 amino acids. CDR1 and CDR2 from the germline V gene are SGHTA and FQGNSA. The CDR3 sequence: CASSLLPGSTDTQYF. In DNA form, the CDR3 reads TGTGCCAGCAGCTTATTGCCAGGTAGCACAGATACGCAGTATTTT.

The sample holds a few counts of this clone. V and J are TRBV4-3 and TRBJ1-2, with 9 bases that match TRBD1. From germline, CDR1 is LGHNA and CDR2 YSLEER. The V segment lost 5 bases and the J segment 1 base; nucleotides outside the gene matches: 11. This CDR3 is built from 17 residues. This CDR3 reads CASSSAAGTGINYGYTF. As DNA, the CDR3 is TGCGCCAGCAGCTCCGCAGCCGGGACAGGGATTAACTATGGCTACACCTTC.